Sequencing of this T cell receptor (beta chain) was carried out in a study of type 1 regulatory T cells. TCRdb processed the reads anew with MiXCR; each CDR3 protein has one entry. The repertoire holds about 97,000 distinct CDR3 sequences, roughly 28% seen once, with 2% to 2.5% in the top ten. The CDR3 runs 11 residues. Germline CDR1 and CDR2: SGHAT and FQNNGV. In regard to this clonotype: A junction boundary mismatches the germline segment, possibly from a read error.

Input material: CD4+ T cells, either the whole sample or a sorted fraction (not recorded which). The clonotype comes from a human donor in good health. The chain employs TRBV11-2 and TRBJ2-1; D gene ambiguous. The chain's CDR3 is CASSLGRSPAF. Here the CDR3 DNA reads TGTGCCAGCAGCTTAGGGCGTTCGCCAGCCTTC.